This is a list of T cell receptor beta chains from one sample in a study of shared clonotypes between healthy human individuals. Only in-frame clones appear in the TCRdb table, and some are missing; sequencing was by immunoSEQ multiplex PCR. The sample lists hundreds of thousands of clones; roughly 95% were seen once. Sequenced material: naive CD8+ T cells sorted from blood. The source of these receptors is a woman in her 30s in good health. CDR3s include the opening cysteine and the closing phenylalanine or tryptophan. The D gene is left open where the match is weak. A row's size may be missing; if present it is once, few, many or a size class.

J | size | D | V | CDR3 | DNA
TRBJ2-1 | - | - | TRBV6-5 | CASSYSAGTYNEQFF | TGTGCCAGCAGTTACAGCGCGGGTACCTACAATGAGCAGTTCTTC
TRBJ2-6 | once | - | TRBV7-6 | CASSFEQFDSGANVLTF | TGTGCCAGCAGCTTCGAGCAATTCGACTCTGGGGCCAACGTCCTGACTTTC
TRBJ2-1 | - | TRBD2 | TRBV27 | CASSLSGAGGEQFF | TGTGCCAGCAGTTTATCGGGAGCGGGAGGTGAGCAGTTCTTC
TRBJ1-5 | few | - | TRBV7-2 | CASSPGRGLQHF | TGTGCCAGCAGCCCAGGACGGGGGCTCCAGCATTTT
TRBJ2-3 | - | TRBD2 | TRBV9 | CASSPSGSTDTQYF | TGTGCCAGCAGCCCTAGCGGGAGTACAGATACGCAGTATTTT
TRBJ1-5 | few | - | TRBV19 | CASSDPAEFGNQPQHF | TGTGCCAGTAGTGACCCCGCAGAGTTCGGCAATCAGCCCCAGCATTTT
TRBJ1-5 | - | - | TRBV14 | CATSEGNQPQHF | TGTGCCACCAGCGAGGGAAATCAGCCCCAGCATTTT
TRBJ2-7 | - | TRBD2 | TRBV11-2 | CASRRSGTSHEQYF | TGTGCCAGCCGCCGTAGCGGGACTAGCCACGAGCAGTACTTC
TRBJ2-1 | - | TRBD1 | TRBV27 | CASSLIGTVSYNEQFF | TGTGCCAGCAGTTTGATCGGGACAGTGTCTTACAATGAGCAGTTCTTC
TRBJ2-1 | - | TRBD2 | TRBV2 | CATLRGETSGRSSYNEQFF | TGTGCCACCCTCCGTGGGGAGACTAGCGGGAGGAGCTCCTACAATGAGCAGTTCTTC
TRBJ1-4 | - | - | TRBV5-6 | CASSPGVPSPSPTNEKLFF | TGTGCCAGCAGCCCGGGGGTGCCGTCCCCTTCTCCAACTAATGAAAAACTGTTTTTT
TRBJ2-7 | - | - | TRBV11-3 | CASSPGDNVDEQYF | TGTGCCAGCAGCCCGGGGGACAACGTCGACGAGCAGTACTTC
TRBJ2-7 | - | - | TRBV29-1 | CSVVSPLGEQYF | TGCAGCGTTGTTAGCCCGCTCGGCGAGCAGTACTTC
TRBJ2-7 | - | - | TRBV4-1 | CASSQVLGDYEQYF | TGCGCCAGCAGCCAAGTTCTCGGGGACTACGAGCAGTACTTC
TRBJ2-7 | - | - | TRBV28 | CASSLAPSSYEQYF | TGTGCCAGCAGTTTAGCCCCGTCCTCCTACGAGCAGTACTTC
TRBJ2-2 | - | TRBD2 | TRBV28 | CASSFGGGRASTGELFF | TGTGCCAGCAGTTTCGGGGGCGGGAGGGCCTCCACCGGGGAGCTGTTTTTT
TRBJ1-1 | - | - | TRBV7-9 | CAGRGWDTEAFF | TGTGCCGGAAGGGGGTGGGACACTGAAGCTTTCTTT
TRBJ1-5 | - | - | TRBV11-2 | CASSLARVGNSNQPQHF | TGTGCCAGCAGCTTAGCCCGGGTGGGGAATAGCAATCAGCCCCAGCATTTT
TRBJ1-1 | - | - | TRBV5-6 | CASSLGPTEAFF | TGTGCCAGCAGCCTGGGACCGACTGAAGCTTTCTTT
TRBJ2-7 | - | - | TRBV6-1 | CASSEGVYEQYF | TGTGCCAGCAGTGAGGGAGTGTACGAGCAGTACTTC
TRBJ2-7 | once | TRBD2 | TRBV11-2 | CASSFSGTSASYEQYF | TGTGCCAGCAGCTTCTCCGGGACTAGCGCCTCCTACGAGCAGTACTTC
TRBJ2-3 | - | - | TRBV28 | CASSLSPMEDTQYF | TGTGCCAGCAGTTTATCCCCCATGGAAGATACGCAGTATTTT
TRBJ2-2 | - | - | TRBV6-5 | CASMGGPNTGELFF | TGTGCCAGCATGGGTGGCCCGAACACCGGGGAGCTGTTTTTT
TRBJ2-3 | - | - | TRBV5-4 | CALRSDTQYF | TGTGCCCTCAGGTCAGATACGCAGTATTTT
TRBJ1-5 | - | TRBD1 | TRBV7-8 | CASSLGTGGSNQPQHF | TGTGCCAGCAGCTTAGGGACAGGGGGCAGCAATCAGCCCCAGCATTTT
TRBJ2-7 | - | TRBD2 | TRBV10-2 | CASSGTPSGFDEQYF | TGCGCCAGCAGTGGGACCCCTAGCGGTTTCGACGAGCAGTACTTC
TRBJ1-1 | once | - | TRBV28 | CASSLDGYTEAFF | TGTGCCAGCAGCTTGGACGGATACACTGAAGCTTTCTTT
TRBJ1-2 | - | - | TRBV29-1 | CSVEKTTGYYGYTF | TGCAGCGTTGAGAAGACTACAGGGTATTATGGCTACACCTTC
TRBJ2-1 | - | - | TRBV27 | CASSPDSYNEQFF | TGTGCCAGCAGCCCCGACAGCTACAATGAGCAGTTCTTC
TRBJ1-3 | - | TRBD1 | TRBV29-1 | CSVGTVGNTIYF | TGCAGCGTCGGGACAGTTGGAAACACCATATATTTT
TRBJ1-5 | - | - | TRBV7-9 | CASSGLGAGGQPQHF | TGTGCCAGCAGCGGCCTCGGGGCCGGCGGGCAGCCCCAGCATTTT
TRBJ2-7 | - | TRBD1 | TRBV11-3 | CASSKDREAYEQYF | TGTGCCAGCAGCAAGGACAGGGAAGCCTACGAGCAGTACTTC
TRBJ1-4 | - | TRBD1 | TRBV29-1 | CSVLDRGLSNEKLFF | TGCAGCGTTCTCGACAGGGGGCTATCTAATGAAAAACTGTTTTTT
TRBJ1-1 | once | - | TRBV4-1 | CASSQGVKTEAFF | TGCGCCAGCAGCCAAGGGGTGAAGACTGAAGCTTTCTTT
TRBJ2-3 | - | - | TRBV5-1 | CASSLAEVRFTDTQYF | TGCGCCAGCAGCTTGGCGGAAGTCCGATTCACAGATACGCAGTATTTT
TRBJ2-1 | - | - | TRBV20-1 | CSARGWEQFF | TGCAGTGCTAGAGGGTGGGAGCAGTTCTTC
TRBJ2-7 | once | - | TRBV19 | CASSIDTSRIYEQYF | TGTGCCAGTAGTATAGATACTAGCCGCATCTACGAGCAGTACTTC
TRBJ2-1 | - | TRBD1 | TRBV5-1 | CASSWTGHDEQFF | TGCGCCAGCAGTTGGACAGGGCATGATGAGCAGTTCTTC
TRBJ2-7 | - | - | TRBV27 | CASSLPPEQYF | TGTGCCAGCAGTTTACCCCCCGAGCAGTACTTC
TRBJ2-2 | - | TRBD1 | TRBV27 | CASSFRGGTGDSGTGELFF | TGTGCCAGCAGTTTTCGCGGGGGGACAGGGGATAGCGGGACAGGGGAGCTGTTTTTT
TRBJ2-7 | - | TRBD2 | TRBV5-1 | CASSLARGLAGSEQYF | TGCGCCAGCAGCTTGGCCAGAGGACTAGCGGGATCCGAGCAGTACTTC
TRBJ2-1 | once | - | TRBV27 | CASRRDPHNEQFF | TGTGCCAGCAGGAGGGACCCCCACAATGAGCAGTTCTTC
TRBJ2-7 | - | - | TRBV6-5 | CASSYSETMDYEQYF | TGTGCCAGCAGTTACTCGGAGACTATGGACTACGAGCAGTACTTC
TRBJ2-7 | - | TRBD2 | TRBV29-1 | CSVGLAGGWEQYF | TGCAGCGTCGGACTAGCGGGAGGATGGGAGCAGTACTTC
TRBJ1-3 | - | - | TRBV5-1 | CASSPENSGNTIYF | TGCGCCAGCAGCCCGGAGAACTCTGGAAACACCATATATTTT
TRBJ2-3 | - | - | TRBV7-8 | CASSPESGRGYTDTQYF | TGTGCCAGCAGCCCCGAGTCGGGGCGGGGTTACACAGATACGCAGTATTTT